This T cell receptor (beta chain) was captured in a study of blood T cell repertoires in COVID-19. Looking at the study overall: Sample material is recorded as cDNA or gDNA derived from T cells, B-cell-depleted T cells, or PBMCs.

Clones were sequenced by immunoSEQ multiplex PCR, and TCRdb holds only the in-frame ones, with some missing. The sample lists over 70,000 clones; roughly 79% were seen once. The length of the CDR3 is 14 residues. Germline V gene lookup returns CDR1 SEHNR and CDR2 FQNEAQ (reference sequence). V dropped 6 bases and J dropped 9; count of bases not matched to a gene: 8. Source material: peripheral blood. J is TRBJ1-6 and V is TRBV7-9; TRBD1 matches at 7 bases. This TCR was recovered from a woman older than 75 with acute or convalescent COVID-19. This CDR3 reads CASRPEGAGSPLHF. In nucleotides, the CDR3 is TGTGCCAGCAGACCGGAGGGGGCTGGTTCACCCCTCCACTTT.